This TCR beta chain was retrieved from a study of cytomegalovirus exposure and HLA in healthy donors. General study points: The HLA-A and HLA-B alleles of most subjects were reportedly predicted accurately from TCR beta sequences. Earlier analysis found most TCR beta V segments productive about 90% or about 30% of the time. More clonal expansion characterized HLA-associated TCR beta chains than equally common others in a later analysis.

The PCR employed 60 Vbeta primers together with 13 Jbeta primers. Per the original methods: Per a later analysis, the number of unique TCR beta chains was approximately 80 million, of which 10 million to 11 million were shared. Here immunoSEQ multiplex PCR was the method, and the copy in TCRdb shows in-frame clones only, minus some. V and J calls and clone size are given by that table; D and trimming were obtained from the DNA. The data hold around 150,000 clones, with over 70% observed a single time. The V segment lost 3 bases and the J segment 0 bases; nucleotides outside the gene matches: 3. From germline, CDR1 is SQVTM and CDR2 ANQGSEA. This CDR3 is 15 amino acids long. The table lists this clone with a count of one. Antigen: not known.

The J gene is TRBJ2-2, the V gene TRBV29-1; TRBD2 matches 8 bases. The receptor was isolated from a man aged 40-55 years in good health and CMV-seropositive. Sequencing was performed on PBMCs. The chain's CDR3 is CSVERGAANTGELFF. CDR3 coding DNA: TGCAGCGTTGAGCGGGGGGCGGCGAACACCGGGGAGCTGTTTTTT.